The source of this T cell receptor beta chain is a study of T cells after yellow fever vaccination. Points from the study as a whole: Subsequent to the booster, the majority of primary-vaccination clones reappeared (roughly 96% CD4, 85% to 90% CD8).

The sample holds a few counts of this clonotype. Its antigen is not known. Each CDR3 protein is one row after TCRdb ran MiXCR on the 5' RACE reads. The sample includes approximately 450,000 distinct CDR3 sequences, 18% of them seen just once. V was cut by 3 bases and J by 5 bases, with 8 bases left in between. The CDR3 runs 13 residues. CDR1 LGHNA and CDR2 YSLEER come from the germline V gene. The genes are TRBV4-3 and TRBJ2-4; D is unclear. Sequenced here: PBMCs, sampled before the yellow fever booster vaccination. This clonotype originated in a young man who received the YFV17D yellow fever vaccine. The CDR3 DNA reads as TGCGCCAGCAGCCATAGCCAAGAAAACATTCAGTACTTC. Translated, it gives CASSHSQENIQYF.